This TCR beta chain was documented in a study of cytomegalovirus exposure and HLA in healthy donors. This CDR3 contains 17 residues. CDR1 and CDR2 (germline): MGHRA, YSYEKL. V shed 1 base and J shed 7 bases, with 22 bases lying between them. General study findings and limits: Beyond CMV serostatus, there was no information to go on about immune exposure. It was reportedly the case that the classifier diagnosed cytomegalovirus status with high specificity and sensitivity. V- and J-gene trimming of TCR beta was linked (in a later analysis) to a missense DCLRE1C variant. The study labeled 180 or so TCR beta chains cytomegalovirus-associated.

With 60 Vbeta and 13 Jbeta primers, the PCR was carried out. Measured with immunoSEQ multiplex PCR; TCRdb has only the in-frame clones, and not every one. The sample lists some 150,000 clones, almost 80% occurring once. In regard to this clone: Its matching antigen is unknown.

The chain links TRBV4-1 to TRBJ2-5, with a tentative D call TRBD1 (7 bases). The source of this sequence is a middle-aged woman in good health and CMV-seropositive. The material sequenced was PBMCs. CDR3 nucleotide sequence: TGCGCCAGCAGCCAAGCCCCAATTAACAGGGGAGGCGGGACCCAGTACTTC. This codes for CASSQAPINRGGGTQYF.